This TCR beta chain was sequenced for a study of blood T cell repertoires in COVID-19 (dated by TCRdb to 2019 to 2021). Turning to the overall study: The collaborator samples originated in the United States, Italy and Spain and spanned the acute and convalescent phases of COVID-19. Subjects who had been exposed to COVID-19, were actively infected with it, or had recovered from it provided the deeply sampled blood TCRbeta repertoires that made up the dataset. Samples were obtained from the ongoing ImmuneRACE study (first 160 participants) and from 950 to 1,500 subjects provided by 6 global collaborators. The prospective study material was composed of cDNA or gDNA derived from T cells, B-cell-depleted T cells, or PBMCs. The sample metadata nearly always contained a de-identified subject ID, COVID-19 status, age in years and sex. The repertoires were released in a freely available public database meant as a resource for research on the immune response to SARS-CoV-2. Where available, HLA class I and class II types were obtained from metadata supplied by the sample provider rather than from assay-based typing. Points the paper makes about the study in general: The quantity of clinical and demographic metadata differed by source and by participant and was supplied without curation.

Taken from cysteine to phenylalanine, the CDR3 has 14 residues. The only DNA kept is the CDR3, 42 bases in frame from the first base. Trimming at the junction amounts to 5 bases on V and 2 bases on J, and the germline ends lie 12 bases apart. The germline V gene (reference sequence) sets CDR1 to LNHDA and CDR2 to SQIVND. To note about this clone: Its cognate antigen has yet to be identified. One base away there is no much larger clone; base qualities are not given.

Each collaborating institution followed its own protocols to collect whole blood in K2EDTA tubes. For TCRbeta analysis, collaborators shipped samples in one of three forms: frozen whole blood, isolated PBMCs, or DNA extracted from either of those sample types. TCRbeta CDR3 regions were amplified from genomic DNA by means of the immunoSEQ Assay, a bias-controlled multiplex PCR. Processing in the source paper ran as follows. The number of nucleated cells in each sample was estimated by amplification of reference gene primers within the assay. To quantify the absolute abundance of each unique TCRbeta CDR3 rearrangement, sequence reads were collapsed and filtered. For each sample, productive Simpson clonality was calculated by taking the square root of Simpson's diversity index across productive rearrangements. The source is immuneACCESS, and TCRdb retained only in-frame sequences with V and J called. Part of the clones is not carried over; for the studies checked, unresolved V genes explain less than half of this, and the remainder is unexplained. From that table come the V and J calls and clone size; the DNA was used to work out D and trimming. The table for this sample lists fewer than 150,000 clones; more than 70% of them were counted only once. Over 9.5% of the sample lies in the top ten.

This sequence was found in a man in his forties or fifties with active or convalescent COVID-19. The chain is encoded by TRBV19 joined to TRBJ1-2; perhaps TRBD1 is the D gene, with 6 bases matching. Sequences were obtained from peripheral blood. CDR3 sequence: CASSSQGLNYGYTF. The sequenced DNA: TGTGCCAGTAGTTCGCAGGGGTTAAACTATGGCTACACCTTC.